The 13 T cell receptor beta chains listed next were all sequenced from one sample in a study of CXCR3-negative and CXCR3-positive naive CD8 T cells. Their antigens remain unidentified. Broader study findings: CXCR3-positive naive cells had TRB CDR3s that were more hydrophobic than CXCR3-negative naive cells had.

The authors prepared UMI-labeled TRB cDNA libraries by 5' RACE. After re-calling the 5' RACE reads, TCRdb lists one entry per CDR3 protein, DNA absent. This sample's table reports some 150,000 distinct CDR3 sequences. Sequencing input: naive CXCR3+ CD8+ T cells from blood. Subset meaning: CD45RO-CCR7+CD27+CD95- naive CD8+ T cells expressing CXCR3 (TNR3+). The receptors derive from a human donor in good health. Some clones in this sample may be carry-over from other donors' samples.

The rearrangement joins TRBV7-9 to TRBJ1-2. Germline assignment: CDR1 SEHNR and CDR2 FQNEAQ (reference sequence). The CDR3 length is 13 residues. The CDR3 loop reads CASSPREDDGYTF.

J is TRBJ2-5 and V is TRBV19; TCRdb picks TRBD1, but there is no DNA to check that call. The germline gives CDR1 LNHDA, CDR2 SQIVND (reference sequence). CDR3 length equals 17 residues. CDR3 protein: CASKKVFEAGAQETQYF.

The CDR3 here is CASSAGTGGGNEQFF. The chain employs TRBV9 and TRBJ2-1; TCRdb indicates TRBD1, and absent DNA this call remains unverified. Germline V lookup: CDR1 SGDLS, CDR2 YYNGEE. The CDR3 covers 15 residues. Combining the CDR3 with reference TRBV9 and TRBJ2-1 gives the whole variable domain DSGVTQTPKHLITATGQRVTLRCSPRSGDLSVYWYQQSLDQGLQFLIQYYNGEERAKGNILERFSAQQFPDLHSELNLSSLELGDSALYFCASSAGTGGGNEQFFGPGTRLTVL.

This rearrangement joins TRBV7-9 to TRBJ2-7. The length of the CDR3 is 11 residues. Per the germline V gene, CDR1 is SEHNR and CDR2 is FQNEAQ (reference sequence). CDR3 amino acids: CATQGLSEQYF.

This chain uses TRBV28 with TRBJ1-1; the D gene TCRdb calls, TRBD1, cannot be checked with no DNA. The CDR3 consists of 12 residues. Germline CDR1 MDHEN, CDR2 SYDVKM. The CDR3 sequence: CASRTAGTEAFF.

The J gene is TRBJ2-5, the V gene TRBV29-1; TCRdb proposes TRBD2, but this gene call is untestable without DNA. The V gene's germline CDR1 is SQVTM and CDR2 ANQGSEA. This CDR3 spans 16 amino acids. The CDR3 reads CSVSGLAGGPGETQYF.

This chain connects TRBV14 to TRBJ1-2. The germline V gene encodes CDR1 SGHDN and CDR2 FVKESK. CDR3 size: 14 residues. CDR3 residues: CASSPHPGLFGYTF.

The rearrangement uses TRBV7-9 and TRBJ2-7; the TCRdb D gene call, TRBD1, has no DNA to confirm it. Germline values: CDR1 SEHNR, CDR2 FQNEAQ (reference sequence). CDR3 length: 16 residues. CDR3 sequence: CASSSPGTRASYEQYF.

The genes are TRBV29-1 and TRBJ1-1. CDR3 length equals 13 residues. CDR1 SQVTM and CDR2 ANQGSEA come from the germline V gene. The CDR3 here is CSVVREMNTEAFF.

The genes are TRBV30 and TRBJ2-2; TCRdb reports TRBD1, a call that lacks DNA to check it against. Germline CDR1 reads GTSNPN; CDR2 reads SVGIG (reference sequence). The CDR3 runs to 14 residues. CDR3 loop: CAWSTATPGGELFF.

The rearrangement links TRBV20-1 to TRBJ2-1; TCRdb names TRBD2, which stays unverified in the absence of DNA. This CDR3 region has 15 residues. Germline lookup yields CDR1 DFQATT and CDR2 SNEGSKA (reference sequence). The CDR3 reads CSGHPAGGRGDEQFF.

The rearrangement links TRBV28 to TRBJ2-5; lacking DNA, the TRBD2 call made by TCRdb goes unchecked. CDR1 is MDHEN and CDR2 is SYDVKM in the germline V gene. This CDR3 has 16 residues. The CDR3 sequence: CASSLWTSGDQETQYF.

V is TRBV12-3 or TRBV12-4 and J is TRBJ1-1. This CDR3 region has 12 residues. CDR3 sequence reads: CASSQTYTEAFF.